This T cell receptor beta chain derives from a study of control samples from healthy donors and cancer patients. Trimming removed 0 bases at V and 0 bases at J, with 9 bases between. Germline V CDR1 and CDR2: LGHNA, YNFKEQ. The CDR3 consists of 15 residues. Data came from immunoSEQ multiplex PCR; TCRdb stores just in-frame clones and leaves some out. The table lists 130,000 to 150,000 clones, 90% to 95% of them singletons. The chain is built from TRBV4-2 and TRBJ2-7, with TRBD1 as a possible D gene (6 bases). The clonotype originates from a young man in good health. The sequenced sample consisted of blood. The CDR3 loop reads CASSQELDSSYEQYF. The CDR3 DNA is TGTGCCAGCAGCCAAGAACTGGACAGCTCCTACGAGCAGTACTTC.